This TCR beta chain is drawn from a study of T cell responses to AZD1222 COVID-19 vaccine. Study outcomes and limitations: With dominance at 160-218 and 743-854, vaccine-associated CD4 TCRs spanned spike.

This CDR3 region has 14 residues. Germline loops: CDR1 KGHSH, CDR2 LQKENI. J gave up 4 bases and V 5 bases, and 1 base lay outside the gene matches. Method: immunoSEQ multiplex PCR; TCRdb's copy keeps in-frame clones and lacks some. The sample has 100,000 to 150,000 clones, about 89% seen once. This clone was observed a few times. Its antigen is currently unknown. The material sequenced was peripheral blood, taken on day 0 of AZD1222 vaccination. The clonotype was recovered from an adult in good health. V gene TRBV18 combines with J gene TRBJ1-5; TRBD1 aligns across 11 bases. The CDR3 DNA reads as TGTGCCAGCTCAGGGGACAGGGGGAATCAGCCCCAGCATTTT. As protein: CASSGDRGNQPQHF.